This T cell receptor (beta chain) originates from a study of beta chain features in type 1 diabetes. Study at large: The study found patients and healthy donors alike in age, gender and cell yields. Across every sample, around 98 million sorted cells were examined in total. Whole-study findings and limits: Researchers caution that PCR might favor shorter templates, equally among patients and controls.

Notes on this clone: The antigen is undetermined.

The CDR3 sequence is 14 residues long. J was trimmed by 4 bases and V by 4 bases; bases with no gene match: 4. Germline V gives CDR1 LNHDA, CDR2 SQIVND (reference sequence). The study reverse transcribed the entire isolated RNA, so it sequenced expressed TCRB transcripts. Using immunoSEQ multiplex PCR, the repertoire was profiled, and TCRdb retains in-frame clones only, with some absent. This table holds some 100,000 clones, around 40% found once. The sequence was obtained from a woman aged 18-29 years in good health. This chain links TRBV19 with TRBJ2-7; 10 bases fit TRBD1. The sequenced sample consisted of stem cell memory CD4+ T cells from blood. CDR3 nucleotide sequence: TGTGCCAGTAGTACCGGACAGGGGGGATACGAGCAGTACTTC. Protein product: CASSTGQGGYEQYF.